This entry lists 2 T cell receptor beta chains sequenced from one sample in a study of CD8+ T cells in alopecia areata. RNA was extracted and reverse transcribed into cDNA as the sequencing template. Libraries were prepared by immunoSEQ multiplex PCR; TCRdb keeps only in-frame clonotypes and omits some of them. The table lists 200,000 or so clones, more than 50% of them singletons. The specimen sequenced was CD8+ T cells sorted from blood. These receptors were obtained from a human donor in good health.

The chain recombines TRBV11-2 with TRBJ1-2, with no clear D. Trimming left V 2 bases short and J 6 bases short, with 10 bases between. Per germline, CDR1 SGHAT and CDR2 FQNNGV. This CDR3 contains 13 residues. CDR3 DNA sequence: TGTGCCAGCAGCTTATCGGCCCGTAATGGCTACACCTTC. This codes for CASSLSARNGYTF.

Note on this clone: An end of the junction differs from the germline gene, which may be a read error. V is TRBV6-6 and J is TRBJ1-2, with D maybe TRBD1 (5 bases). Germline V CDR1 and CDR2: MNHNY, SVGAGI (reference sequence). CDR3 length equals 11 residues. Written as DNA, the CDR3 is TGTGCCAGCAGTGGCACCGGGGGACCGGCCTTC. Its translation is CASSGTGGPAF.